The rows below give T cell receptor beta chains drawn from one sample of a study of early T cells in non-severe SARS-CoV-2 infection. TCRdb independently ran MiXCR on the 5' RACE reads; one entry per CDR3 protein. The repertoire holds some 67,000 distinct CDR3 sequences, less than 12% seen once, with around a sixth in the top ten. The sequencing used whole blood, collected at baseline. The receptor set was obtained from an adult who was a healthcare worker with PCR-confirmed SARS-CoV-2 infection or an uninfected control (not recorded which). Both conserved end residues are part of each CDR3. The D gene is left open where the match is weak. Not all rows give a size; the values are once, few, many and, for expanded clones, a class.

CDR3 DNA | CDR3 protein | J gene | D gene | clone size | V gene
TGTGCCAGCAGCTTGTCGGGCTTCTACAATGAGCAGTTCTTC | CASSLSGFYNEQFF | TRBJ2-1 | NA | NA | TRBV5-5
TGTGCCAGCAGCTTAAATGAGTTATATGAGCAGTTCTTC | CASSLNELYEQFF | TRBJ2-1 | NA | many | TRBV7-6
TGTGCCAGCAGTGAGCGACCGGGACAGGGCGGAAAAAGACCTTACGAGCAGTACTTC | CASSERPGQGGKRPYEQYF | TRBJ2-7 | TRBD1 | once | TRBV25-1
TGTGCCAGCAACCTAAATGGGGGAGGCACAGATACGCAGTATTTT | CASNLNGGGTDTQYF | TRBJ2-3 | NA | few | TRBV6-6
TGCGCCAGCAGCTTATATCAAACAGGGGCCACTGAAGCTTTCTTT | CASSLYQTGATEAFF | TRBJ1-1 | TRBD1 | few | TRBV5-1
TGTGCCAGCAGCCCTGACTCTCTCGGAACAGATACGCAGTATTTT | CASSPDSLGTDTQYF | TRBJ2-3 | NA | medium-sized | TRBV7-2
TGTGCCAGCAGCTTTCATCCTACCACGGAGACCCAGTACTTC | CASSFHPTTETQYF | TRBJ2-5 | NA | NA | TRBV7-9
TGTGCCAGCAGCTCGGGACAGACGTACCAAGAGACCCAGTACTTC | CASSSGQTYQETQYF | TRBJ2-5 | TRBD1 | NA | TRBV5-6
TGTGCCAGCTCACCCCTAGCGGGTTACAATGAGCAGTTCTTC | CASSPLAGYNEQFF | TRBJ2-1 | TRBD2 | NA | TRBV18
TGTGCCAGCAGCTCCGGACTAGCGCGGGAGACCCAGTACTTC | CASSSGLARETQYF | TRBJ2-5 | TRBD2 | NA | TRBV7-2
TGTGCCAGCAGTTTCCCTCAGGGGACAGATACGCAGTATTTT | CASSFPQGTDTQYF | TRBJ2-3 | NA | few | TRBV28
TGTGCCAGCAGCCCCGGGACAGGGCCTCAGCCCCAGCATTTT | CASSPGTGPQPQHF | TRBJ1-5 | TRBD1 | many | TRBV12-3/TRBV12-4
TGCAGCGTTGCCACCCTGGACAGTAGCTCTGGAAACACCATATATTTT | CSVATLDSSSGNTIYF | TRBJ1-3 | NA | few | TRBV29-1
TGTGCCAGCAGCTTAGTACAGTTGACTTACCAAGAGACCCAGTACTTC | CASSLVQLTYQETQYF | TRBJ2-5 | NA | NA | TRBV7-9
TGTGCCAGCAGTTTAGGTTTCGGGGGACAATCGGAGCTGTTTTTT | CASSLGFGGQSELFF | TRBJ2-2 | NA | NA | TRBV28
TGTGCCAGCAGTTTTCAAGCGTTCACAGATACGCAGTATTTT | CASSFQAFTDTQYF | TRBJ2-3 | NA | many | TRBV12-3/TRBV12-4
TGTGCCAGCAGGCGGGCCCTGAACACTGAAGCTTTCTTT | CASRRALNTEAFF | TRBJ1-1 | NA | many | TRBV12-3/TRBV12-4
TGTGCCTCATTCGGGGGGCACGAGCAGTACTTC | CASFGGHEQYF | TRBJ2-7 | NA | many | TRBV28
TGTGCCAGCAGCAACGGACTAGCGGGAGTAAATGAGCAGTTCTTC | CASSNGLAGVNEQFF | TRBJ2-1 | TRBD2 | few | TRBV28
TGTGCCAGCAGCCTAAGGGCAGTAAAGGATGGCTACACCTTC | CASSLRAVKDGYTF | TRBJ1-2 | NA | many | TRBV6-1
TGTGCCAGTAGTACCCCGGGGAGAGGACTCTTGTTGCATGATGAGCAGTTCTTC | CASSTPGRGLLLHDEQFF | TRBJ2-1 | NA | NA | TRBV19
TGTGCCAGCCAAACACCGGACTTAGACTACGAGCAGTACTTC | CASQTPDLDYEQYF | TRBJ2-7 | NA | many | TRBV28
TGTGCCAGCAGCTTAAGCAAAAACATTCAGTACTTC | CASSLSKNIQYF | TRBJ2-4 | NA | NA | TRBV11-2
TGTGCCTGGGACGTCGGGCAGCCCTTCCTCTCCTACGAGCAGTACTTC | CAWDVGQPFLSYEQYF | TRBJ2-7 | NA | NA | TRBV30
TGTGCCAGCTCCGATGCCCGGGACAGGGTTTACAATGAGCAGTTCTTC | CASSDARDRVYNEQFF | TRBJ2-1 | TRBD1 | few | TRBV7-9
TGTGCCAGCAGCTCACAACTGAACACTGAAGCTTTCTTT | CASSSQLNTEAFF | TRBJ1-1 | NA | many | TRBV7-3